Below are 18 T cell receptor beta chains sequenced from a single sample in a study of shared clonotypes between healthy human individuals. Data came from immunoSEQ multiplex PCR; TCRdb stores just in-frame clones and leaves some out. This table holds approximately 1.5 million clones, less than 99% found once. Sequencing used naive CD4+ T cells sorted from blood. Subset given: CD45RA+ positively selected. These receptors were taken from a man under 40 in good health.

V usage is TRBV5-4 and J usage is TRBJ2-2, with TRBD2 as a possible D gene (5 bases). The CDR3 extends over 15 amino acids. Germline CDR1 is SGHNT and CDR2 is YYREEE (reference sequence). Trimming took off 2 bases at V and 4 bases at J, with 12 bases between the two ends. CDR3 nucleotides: TGTGCCAGCAGCTTCGGGGAAGGAGGCACCGGGGAGCTGTTTTTT. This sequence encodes CASSFGEGGTGELFF.

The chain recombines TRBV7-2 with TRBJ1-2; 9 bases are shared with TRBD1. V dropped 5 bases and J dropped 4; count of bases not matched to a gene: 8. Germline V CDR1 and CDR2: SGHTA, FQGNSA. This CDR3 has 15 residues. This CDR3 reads CASSPQGAFPYGYTF. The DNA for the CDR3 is TGTGCCAGCAGCCCACAGGGGGCCTTTCCCTATGGCTACACCTTC. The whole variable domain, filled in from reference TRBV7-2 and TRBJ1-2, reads GAGVSQSPSNKVTEKGKDVELRCDPISGHTALYWYRQSLGQGLEFLIYFQGNSAPDKSGLPSDRFSAERTGGSVSTLTIQRTQQEDSAVYLCASSPQGAFPYGYTFGSGTRLTVV.

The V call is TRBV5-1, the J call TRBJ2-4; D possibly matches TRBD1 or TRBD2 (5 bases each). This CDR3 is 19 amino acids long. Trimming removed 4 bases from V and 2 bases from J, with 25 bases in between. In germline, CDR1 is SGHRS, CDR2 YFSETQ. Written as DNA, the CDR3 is TGCGCCAGCAGCCTGGACGGGACGGGGTCGTCCGTACCCAAAAACATTCAGTACTTC. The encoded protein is CASSLDGTGSSVPKNIQYF.

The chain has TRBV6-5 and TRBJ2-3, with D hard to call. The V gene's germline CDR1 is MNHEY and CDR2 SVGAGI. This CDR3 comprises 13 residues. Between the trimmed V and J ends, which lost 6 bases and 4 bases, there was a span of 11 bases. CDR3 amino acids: CASRPPAADTQYF. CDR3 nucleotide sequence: TGTGCCAGCAGGCCCCCAGCTGCAGATACGCAGTATTTT.

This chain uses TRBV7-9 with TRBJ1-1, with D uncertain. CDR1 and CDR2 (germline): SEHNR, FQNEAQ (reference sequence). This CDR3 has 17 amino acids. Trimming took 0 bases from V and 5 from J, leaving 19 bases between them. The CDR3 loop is CASSLARLARVRTEAFF. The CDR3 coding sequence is TGTGCCAGCAGCTTAGCCAGGCTTGCCCGAGTGCGGACTGAAGCTTTCTTT.

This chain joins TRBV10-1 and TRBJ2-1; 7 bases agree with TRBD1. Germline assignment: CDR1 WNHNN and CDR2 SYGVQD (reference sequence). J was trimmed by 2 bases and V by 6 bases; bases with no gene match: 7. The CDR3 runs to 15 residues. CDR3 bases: TGCGCCAGCAGCCCCCGGACAGGAACCTACAATGAGCAGTTCTTC. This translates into CASSPRTGTYNEQFF.

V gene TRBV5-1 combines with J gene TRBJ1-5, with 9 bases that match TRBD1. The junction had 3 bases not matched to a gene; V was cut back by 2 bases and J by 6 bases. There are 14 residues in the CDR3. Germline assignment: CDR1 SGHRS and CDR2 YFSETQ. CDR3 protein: CASSFGTGSQPQHF. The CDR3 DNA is TGCGCCAGCAGCTTTGGGACAGGGTCTCAGCCCCAGCATTTT.

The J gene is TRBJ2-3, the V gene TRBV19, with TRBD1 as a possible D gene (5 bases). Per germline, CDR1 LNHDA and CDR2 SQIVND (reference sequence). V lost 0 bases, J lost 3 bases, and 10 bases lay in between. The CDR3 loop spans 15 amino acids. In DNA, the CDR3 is TGTGCCAGTAGTATAGAGGGGCCATTGACAGATACGCAGTATTTT. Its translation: CASSIEGPLTDTQYF.

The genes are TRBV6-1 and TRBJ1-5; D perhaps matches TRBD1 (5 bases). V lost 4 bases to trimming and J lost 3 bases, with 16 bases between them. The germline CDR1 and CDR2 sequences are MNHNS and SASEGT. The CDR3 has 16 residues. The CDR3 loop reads CASSASLRQFNQPQHF. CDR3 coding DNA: TGTGCCAGCAGTGCGTCCCTTCGACAGTTCAATCAGCCCCAGCATTTT.

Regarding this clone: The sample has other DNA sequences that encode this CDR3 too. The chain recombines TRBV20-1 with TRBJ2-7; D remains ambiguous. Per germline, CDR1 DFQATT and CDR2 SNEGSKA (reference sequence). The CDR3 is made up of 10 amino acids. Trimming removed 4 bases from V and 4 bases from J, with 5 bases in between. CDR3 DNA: TGCAGTGCTACTGGGTACGAGCAGTACTTC. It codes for CSATGYEQYF.

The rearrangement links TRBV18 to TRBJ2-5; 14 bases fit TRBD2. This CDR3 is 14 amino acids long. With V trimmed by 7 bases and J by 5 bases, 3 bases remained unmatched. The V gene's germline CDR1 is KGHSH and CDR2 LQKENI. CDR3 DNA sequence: TGTGCCAGCTTGGGACTAGCGGGAGTGGAGACCCAGTACTTC. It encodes CASLGLAGVETQYF.

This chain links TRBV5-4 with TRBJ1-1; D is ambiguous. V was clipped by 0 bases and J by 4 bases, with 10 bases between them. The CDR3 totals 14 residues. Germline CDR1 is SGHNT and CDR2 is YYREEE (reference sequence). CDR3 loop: CASSLGGAVTEAFF. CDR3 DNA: TGTGCCAGCAGCTTGGGGGGAGCAGTCACTGAAGCTTTCTTT. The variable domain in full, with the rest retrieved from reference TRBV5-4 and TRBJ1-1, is ETGVTQSPTHLIKTRGQQVTLRCSSQSGHNTVSWYQQALGQGPQFIFQYYREEENGRGNFPPRFSGLQFPNYSSELNVNALELDDSALYLCASSLGGAVTEAFFGQGTRLTVV.

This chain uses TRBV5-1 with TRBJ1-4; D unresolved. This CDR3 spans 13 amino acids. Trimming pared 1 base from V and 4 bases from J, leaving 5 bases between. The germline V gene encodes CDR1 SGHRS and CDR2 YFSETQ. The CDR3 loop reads CASSLMFNEKLFF. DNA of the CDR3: TGCGCCAGCAGCTTGATGTTTAATGAAAAACTGTTTTTT.

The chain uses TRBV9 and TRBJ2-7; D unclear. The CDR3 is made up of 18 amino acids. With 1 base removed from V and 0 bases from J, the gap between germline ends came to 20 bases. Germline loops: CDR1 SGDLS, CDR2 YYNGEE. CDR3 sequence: CASSVQPGLSLDSYEQYF. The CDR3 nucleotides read TGTGCCAGCAGCGTACAACCGGGCCTGTCCCTCGACTCCTACGAGCAGTACTTC.

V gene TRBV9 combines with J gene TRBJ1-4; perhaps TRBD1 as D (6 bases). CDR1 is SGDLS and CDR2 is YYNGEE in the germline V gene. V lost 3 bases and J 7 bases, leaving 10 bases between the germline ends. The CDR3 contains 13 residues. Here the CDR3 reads CASSGGGSEKLFF. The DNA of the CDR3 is TGTGCCAGCAGCGGAGGGGGGAGTGAAAAACTGTTTTTT. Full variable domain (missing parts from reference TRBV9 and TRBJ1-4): DSGVTQTPKHLITATGQRVTLRCSPRSGDLSVYWYQQSLDQGLQFLIQYYNGEERAKGNILERFSAQQFPDLHSELNLSSLELGDSALYFCASSGGGSEKLFFGSGTQLSVL.

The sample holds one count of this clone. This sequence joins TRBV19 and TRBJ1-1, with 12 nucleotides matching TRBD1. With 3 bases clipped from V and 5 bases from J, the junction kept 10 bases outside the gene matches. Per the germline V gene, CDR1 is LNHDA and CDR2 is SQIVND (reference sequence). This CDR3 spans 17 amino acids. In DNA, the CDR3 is TGTGCCAGTAGTATGAACTCGGGACAGGGGGCGCGAACTGAAGCTTTCTTT. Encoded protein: CASSMNSGQGARTEAFF.

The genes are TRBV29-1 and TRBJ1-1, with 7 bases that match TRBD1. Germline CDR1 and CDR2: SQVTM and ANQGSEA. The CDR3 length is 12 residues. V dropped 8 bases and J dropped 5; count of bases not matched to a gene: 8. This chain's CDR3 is CSTSRGRTEAFF. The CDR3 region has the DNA TGCAGCACTTCAAGGGGGCGGACTGAAGCTTTCTTT.

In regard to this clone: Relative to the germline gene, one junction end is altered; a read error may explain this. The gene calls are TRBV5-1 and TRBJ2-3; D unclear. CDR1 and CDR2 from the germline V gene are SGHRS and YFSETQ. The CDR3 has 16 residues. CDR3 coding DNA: TGCGCCAGCAGCTTGGTTGGCGGCCTCTCGTCAGAGACGCAGTATTTT. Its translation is CASSLVGGLSSETQYF. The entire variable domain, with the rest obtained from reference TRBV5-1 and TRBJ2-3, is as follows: KAGVTQTPRYLIKTRGQQVTLSCSPISGHRSVSWYQQTPGQGLQFLFEYFSETQRNKGNFPGRFSGRQFSNSRSEMNVSTLELGDSALYLCASSLVGGLSSETQYFGPGTRLTVL.